This T cell receptor beta chain was sequenced for a study of shared clonotypes between healthy human individuals. Germline V gene sequence: CDR1 ENHRY, CDR2 SYGVKD. This CDR3 comprises 14 residues. V lost 7 bases, J lost 6 bases, and 16 bases lay in between. TCRdb's copy holds only in-frame clones and misses some; the assay was immunoSEQ multiplex PCR. The repertoire holds fewer than 650,000 clones, with 76% as singletons. The receptor was derived from a woman aged 40 to 50 in good health. Some clones in this sample may be carry-over from other donors' samples. The sample was PBMCs. The J gene is TRBJ2-1, the V gene TRBV10-3; D possibly corresponds to TRBD1 (6 bases). CDR3 protein: CAITWASGVNEQFF. The DNA of the CDR3 is TGTGCCATCACGTGGGCGTCAGGGGTCAATGAGCAGTTCTTC.